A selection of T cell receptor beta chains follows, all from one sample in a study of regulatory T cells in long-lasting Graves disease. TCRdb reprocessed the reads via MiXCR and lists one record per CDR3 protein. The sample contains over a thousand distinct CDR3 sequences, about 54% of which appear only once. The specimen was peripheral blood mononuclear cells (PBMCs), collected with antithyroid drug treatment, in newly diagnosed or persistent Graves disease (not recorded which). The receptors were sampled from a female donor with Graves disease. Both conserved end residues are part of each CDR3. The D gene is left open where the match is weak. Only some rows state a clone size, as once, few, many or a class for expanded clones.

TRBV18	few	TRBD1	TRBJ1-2	TGTGCCAGCTCACCCTCGACAGGGATTGATGGCTACACCTTC	CASSPSTGIDGYTF
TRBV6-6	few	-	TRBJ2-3	TGTGCCAGCAGTCACGCCAGTAAGCCGTTAATCACAGATACGCAGTATTTT	CASSHASKPLITDTQYF
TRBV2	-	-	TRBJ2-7	TGTGCCAGTCTTATTGCGGCCCACCCCGGCTACGAGCAGTACTTC	CASLIAAHPGYEQYF
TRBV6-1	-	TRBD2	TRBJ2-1	TGTGCCAGCAGGATCTTGGCTAGCGGGAGTCGTGAGCAGTTCTTC	CASRILASGSREQFF
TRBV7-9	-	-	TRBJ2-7	TGTGCCAGCAGCCGAGAGGCAGGGAGGCAGTACTTC	CASSREAGRQYF
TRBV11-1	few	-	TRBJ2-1	TGTGCCAGCAGCTTAGGGGTTATTAGTGAGCAGTTCTTC	CASSLGVISEQFF
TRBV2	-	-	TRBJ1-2	TGTGCCAGCAGTGAAGAAAGTTACGCAGGAGTGAACTATGGCTACACCTTC	CASSEESYAGVNYGYTF
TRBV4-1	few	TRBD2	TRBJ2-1	TGCGCCAGCAGCCAAGGAACTAGCGGGAGGACTAGTGAGCAGTTCTTC	CASSQGTSGRTSEQFF
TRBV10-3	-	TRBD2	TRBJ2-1	TGTGCCATCAGTGGGGGACTAGCGGGACTCTATGAGCAGTTCTTC	CAISGGLAGLYEQFF
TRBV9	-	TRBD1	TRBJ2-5	TGTGCCAGCAGCGTAGATGCGACAGGGTCCACCCAGTACTTC	CASSVDATGSTQYF
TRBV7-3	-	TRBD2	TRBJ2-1	TGTGCCAGCAGCCCAGAACCTAGCGGGAGGGGGAATGAGCAGTTCTTC	CASSPEPSGRGNEQFF
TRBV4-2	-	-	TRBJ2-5	TGTGCCAGCAGCCAACCCACGGGTCTCGGGACCAGAGAGACCCAGTACTTC	CASSQPTGLGTRETQYF
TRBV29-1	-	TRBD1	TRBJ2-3	TGCAGCGTGACAGGGGGCAGGGGCACAGATACGCAGTATTTT	CSVTGGRGTDTQYF